This TCR beta chain was captured by sequencing in a study of cytomegalovirus exposure and HLA in healthy donors. There are 20 residues in the CDR3. Trimming cost V 0 bases and J 1 base, with 22 bases left between them. PCR primers comprised 60 Vbeta and 13 Jbeta primers. TCRdb's table, derived via immunoSEQ multiplex PCR, lists solely in-frame clones and lacks some. The repertoire includes some 150,000 clones, 76% of them detected once, and approximately 1.8% sits in the top ten. The receptor was derived from a female donor in good health and CMV-seropositive. V and J are TRBV6-7 and TRBJ1-5, with D possibly being TRBD1 (6 bases). TRBV6-7 is an open reading frame, and its role is uncertain. The sample taken for sequencing was PBMCs. In DNA, the CDR3 is TGTGCCAGCAGTTACTCGTCAAACACTAGGGGGATTAGGAGCAATCAGCCCCAGCATTTT. Translation: CASSYSSNTRGIRSNQPQHF.